This entry describes one TCR beta chain. The table came from immunoSEQ multiplex PCR; TCRdb's copy has only in-frame clones and leaves some out. The sample includes some 130,000 clones, roughly 90% of them seen just once. This entry belongs to a study of T cell responses to AZD1222 COVID-19 vaccine. Germline V CDR1 and CDR2: SGHTA, FQGNSA. Trimming shortened V by 3 bases and J by 5 bases, and 15 bases separated the two germline ends. CDR3 length: 15 residues. The chain uses TRBV7-2 and TRBJ2-3; D possibly uses TRBD1 or TRBD2 (6 bases each). The clonotype was recovered from an adult in good health. This specimen was peripheral blood, taken on day 0 of AZD1222 vaccination. CDR3 residues: CASSFLGGPGDTQYF. In DNA form, the CDR3 reads TGTGCCAGCAGCTTTCTTGGGGGGCCGGGAGATACGCAGTATTTT.